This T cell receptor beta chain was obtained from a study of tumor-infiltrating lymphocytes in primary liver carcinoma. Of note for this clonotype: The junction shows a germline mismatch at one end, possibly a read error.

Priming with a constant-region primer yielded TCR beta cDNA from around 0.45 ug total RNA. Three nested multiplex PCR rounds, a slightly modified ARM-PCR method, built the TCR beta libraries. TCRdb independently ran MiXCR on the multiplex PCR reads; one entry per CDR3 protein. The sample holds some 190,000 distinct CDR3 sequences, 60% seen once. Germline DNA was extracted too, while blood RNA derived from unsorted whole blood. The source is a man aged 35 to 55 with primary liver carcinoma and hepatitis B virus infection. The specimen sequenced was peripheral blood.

CDR3 region: CANSQYDEQFF. Here the CDR3 DNA reads TGTGCCAACAGCCAATACGATGAGCAGTTCTTC. The V call is TRBV5-6, the J call TRBJ2-1; D is undetermined. Germline lookup yields CDR1 SGHDT and CDR2 YYEEEE. CDR3 size: 11 residues.